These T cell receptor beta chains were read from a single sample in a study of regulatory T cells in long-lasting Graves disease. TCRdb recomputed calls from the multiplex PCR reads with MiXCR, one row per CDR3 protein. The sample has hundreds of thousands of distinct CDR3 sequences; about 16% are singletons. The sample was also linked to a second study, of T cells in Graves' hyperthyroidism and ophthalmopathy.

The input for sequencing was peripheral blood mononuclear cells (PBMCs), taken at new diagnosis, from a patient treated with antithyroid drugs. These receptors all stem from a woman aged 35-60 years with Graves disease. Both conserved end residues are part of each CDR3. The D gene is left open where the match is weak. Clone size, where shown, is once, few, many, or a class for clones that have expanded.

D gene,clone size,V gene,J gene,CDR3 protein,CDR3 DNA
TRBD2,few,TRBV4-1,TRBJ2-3,CASSQSRGGRGDTQYF,TGCGCCAGCAGCCAATCCCGGGGGGGCCGGGGAGATACGCAGTATTTT
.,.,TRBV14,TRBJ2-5,CASSQGGQGETQYF,TGTGCCAGCAGCCAAGGAGGCCAGGGAGAGACCCAGTACTTC
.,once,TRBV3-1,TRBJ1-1,CASRTPPTEAFF,TGTGCCAGCAGGACCCCCCCTACAGAAGCTTTCTTT
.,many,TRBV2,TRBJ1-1,CASRPGPNTEAFF,TGTGCCAGCCGACCGGGCCCGAACACTGAAGCTTTCTTT
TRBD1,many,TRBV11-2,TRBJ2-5,CASSSAGTGPQETQYF,TGTGCCAGCAGCTCTGCCGGGACAGGACCCCAAGAGACCCAGTACTTC
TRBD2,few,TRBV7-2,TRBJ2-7,CASSQLAGAGEQYF,TGTGCCAGCAGCCAACTAGCGGGGGCGGGGGAGCAGTACTTC
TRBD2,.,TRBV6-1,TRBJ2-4,CASSEHLGLASPKNIQYF,TGTGCCAGCAGTGAACACCTCGGACTAGCGTCCCCCAAAAACATTCAGTACTTC
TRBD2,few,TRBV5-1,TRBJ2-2,CASSLAGGLGGELFF,TGCGCCAGCAGCTTGGCGGGGGGGCTCGGCGGGGAGCTGTTTTTT
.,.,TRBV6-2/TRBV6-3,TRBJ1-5,CASSRGSSNQPQHF,TGTGCCAGCAGTAGGGGGTCTAGCAATCAGCCCCAGCATTTT
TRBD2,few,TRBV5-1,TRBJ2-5,CASSLQRGQETQYF,TGCGCCAGCAGCTTGCAGCGGGGGCAAGAGACCCAGTACTTC
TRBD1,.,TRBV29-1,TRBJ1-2,CSVFVRDSYGYTF,TGCAGCGTTTTTGTACGGGACAGCTATGGCTACACCTTC
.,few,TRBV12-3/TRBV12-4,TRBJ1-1,CASRPMLRQVNTEAFF,TGTGCCAGCAGACCTATGCTGCGACAGGTGAACACTGAAGCTTTCTTT
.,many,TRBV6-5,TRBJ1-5,CASSYSEQQQPQHF,TGTGCCAGCAGTTACTCGGAGCAACAACAGCCCCAGCATTTT
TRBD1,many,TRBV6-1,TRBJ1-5,CASSLGTAISNQPQHF,TGTGCCAGCAGCCTCGGGACAGCGATTAGCAATCAGCCCCAGCATTTT
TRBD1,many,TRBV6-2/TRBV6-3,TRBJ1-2,CASSYSNRGDYGYTF,TGTGCCAGCAGTTACTCGAACAGGGGCGACTATGGCTACACCTTC
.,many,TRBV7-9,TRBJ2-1,CASSLDRAREFF,TGTGCCAGCAGCTTAGACAGGGCGCGGGAGTTCTTC
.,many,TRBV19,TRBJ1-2,CASSIKGTGRNYGYTF,TGTGCCAGTAGTATTAAGGGCACAGGGCGGAACTATGGCTACACCTTC
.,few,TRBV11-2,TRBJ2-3,CASSLTAGAATDTQYF,TGTGCCAGCAGCTTGACAGCGGGCGCAGCCACAGATACGCAGTATTTT
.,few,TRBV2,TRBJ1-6,CASRRRDKGAIVNSPLHF,TGTGCCAGCAGACGCCGGGACAAAGGGGCGATAGTGAATTCACCCCTCCACTTT
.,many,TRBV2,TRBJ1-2,CASSEAQGDGYTF,TGTGCCAGCAGTGAAGCCCAGGGAGATGGCTACACCTTC
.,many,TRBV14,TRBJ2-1,CASSTYWTGGNEQFF,TGTGCCAGCAGCACCTACTGGACAGGAGGGAATGAGCAGTTCTTC
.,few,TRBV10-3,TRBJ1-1,CAIRPGVNTEAFF,TGTGCCATCAGGCCGGGAGTGAACACTGAAGCTTTCTTT
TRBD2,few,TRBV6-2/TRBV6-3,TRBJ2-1,CASSYSSGGTFYNEQFF,TGTGCCAGCAGTTACTCCAGCGGGGGGACCTTCTACAATGAGCAGTTCTTC
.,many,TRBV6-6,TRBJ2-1,CASSYSTTGNEQFF,TGTGCCAGCAGTTACTCGACAACGGGGAATGAGCAGTTCTTC
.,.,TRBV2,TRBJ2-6,CAMGKGASGANVLTF,TGTGCCATGGGGAAAGGAGCCTCTGGGGCCAACGTCCTGACTTTC
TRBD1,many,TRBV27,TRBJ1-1,CASSLSSGQAGTEAFF,TGTGCCAGCAGTTTATCCAGCGGACAGGCTGGAACTGAAGCTTTCTTT
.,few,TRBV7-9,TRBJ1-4,CASSLGFGADEKLFF,TGTGCCAGCAGCTTAGGGTTCGGGGCAGATGAAAAACTGTTTTTT
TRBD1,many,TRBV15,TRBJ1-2,CATSRDRDSNYGYTF,TGTGCCACCAGCAGAGATAGGGACAGCAACTATGGCTACACCTTC
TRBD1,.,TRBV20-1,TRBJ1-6,CSARSGTGRSPLHF,TGCAGTGCTAGATCCGGGACAGGGAGGTCACCCCTCCACTTT
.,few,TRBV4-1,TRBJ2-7,CASSQDRVRSYEQYF,TGCGCCAGCAGCCAAGATAGAGTCCGCTCCTACGAGCAGTACTTC
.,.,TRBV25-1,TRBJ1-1,CASMGPGNTEAFF,TGTGCCAGCATGGGCCCCGGGAACACTGAAGCTTTCTTT
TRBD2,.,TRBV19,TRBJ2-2,CASSMGQRGAPELFF,TGTGCCAGTAGTATGGGTCAGCGGGGGGCCCCGGAGCTGTTTTTT
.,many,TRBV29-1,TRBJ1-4,CSMGEGSGEKLFF,TGCAGCATGGGGGAGGGGAGCGGTGAAAAACTGTTTTTT
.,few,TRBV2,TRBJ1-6,CASSSQYRDSPLHF,TGTGCCAGCAGCTCGCAGTACAGGGATTCACCCCTCCACTTT
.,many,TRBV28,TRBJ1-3,CASRLMSSGNTIYF,TGTGCCAGCAGATTGATGAGCTCTGGAAACACCATATATTTT
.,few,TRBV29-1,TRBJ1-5,CSVGWDSLSNQPQHF,TGCAGCGTTGGCTGGGACTCTCTCAGCAATCAGCCCCAGCATTTT